The rows below give T cell receptor beta chains drawn from one sample of a study of T cell changes during pregnancy in multiple sclerosis. Libraries were prepared by immunoSEQ multiplex PCR; TCRdb keeps only in-frame clonotypes and omits some of them. This table holds under 75,000 clones, 80% to 95% found once. Source: peripheral blood, taken in the third trimester of pregnancy. The receptors derive from a female donor in good health, enrolled as a control in a pregnancy study. The CDR3 runs from the conserved cysteine through the conserved F or W. Each record gives: CDR3 DNA, CDR3 protein, clone size, J gene, D gene, V gene. D genes are given only for firm matches. Where a row states a size, it is once, few, many or the class of an expanded clone; other rows omit it.

CDR3 DNA: TGTGCCAGCAGTCGACAGGGGGCGCGCACCGGGGAGCTGTTTTTT
CDR3 protein: CASSRQGARTGELFF
clone size: .
J gene: TRBJ2-2
D gene: TRBD1
V gene: TRBV28

CDR3 DNA: TGCGCCAGCAGCTTGGGGCCGGGACACGATTTCTACAATGAGCAGTTCTTC
CDR3 protein: CASSLGPGHDFYNEQFF
clone size: once
J gene: TRBJ2-1
D gene: .
V gene: TRBV5-1

CDR3 DNA: TGTGCCAGCAGCTTTCTAAGGCTAGTCGACACAGATACGCAGTATTTT
CDR3 protein: CASSFLRLVDTDTQYF
clone size: .
J gene: TRBJ2-3
D gene: .
V gene: TRBV11-2

CDR3 DNA: TGTGCCAGCAGAATGAGTTGGGCAGGAATGAACACTGAAGCTTTCTTT
CDR3 protein: CASRMSWAGMNTEAFF
clone size: .
J gene: TRBJ1-1
D gene: .
V gene: TRBV2

CDR3 DNA: TGTGCCAGCAGCTTAGATGGCGGGGCGAACACTGAAGCTTTCTTT
CDR3 protein: CASSLDGGANTEAFF
clone size: .
J gene: TRBJ1-1
D gene: .
V gene: TRBV7-8

CDR3 DNA: TGTGCCAGCAGCGAACGGGACATGGAAGCTTTCTTT
CDR3 protein: CASSERDMEAFF
clone size: .
J gene: TRBJ1-1
D gene: .
V gene: TRBV7-9

CDR3 DNA: TGTGCCAGCAGCTTAGGACAGGTCTATGGCTACACCTTC
CDR3 protein: CASSLGQVYGYTF
clone size: .
J gene: TRBJ1-2
D gene: .
V gene: TRBV11-3

CDR3 DNA: TGCGCCAGCAAACTAGCGGGGGAAACAGATACGCAGTATTTT
CDR3 protein: CASKLAGETDTQYF
clone size: .
J gene: TRBJ2-3
D gene: TRBD2
V gene: TRBV5-1

CDR3 DNA: TGTGCCAGCAGTTTACTCGGGACTAGCGAATTGACAGATACGCAGTATTTT
CDR3 protein: CASSLLGTSELTDTQYF
clone size: .
J gene: TRBJ2-3
D gene: TRBD2
V gene: TRBV28

CDR3 DNA: TGTGCCAGCAGCTCGACGACGGGGGGCCCCTACAATGAGCAGTTCTTC
CDR3 protein: CASSSTTGGPYNEQFF
clone size: .
J gene: TRBJ2-1
D gene: .
V gene: TRBV11-2

CDR3 DNA: TGTGCCAGCAGTGATGGGCTGCAGTTCCATGAAGCTTTCTTT
CDR3 protein: CASSDGLQFHEAFF
clone size: .
J gene: TRBJ1-1
D gene: .
V gene: TRBV2

CDR3 DNA: TGCGCCAGCAGCCCGACAGGGGTCGGAGAGACCCAGTACTTC
CDR3 protein: CASSPTGVGETQYF
clone size: .
J gene: TRBJ2-5
D gene: TRBD1
V gene: TRBV5-1

CDR3 DNA: TGTGCCAGCAGCCCCGACATCGGGCGGGACACTGAAGCTTTCTTT
CDR3 protein: CASSPDIGRDTEAFF
clone size: .
J gene: TRBJ1-1
D gene: .
V gene: TRBV7-2

CDR3 DNA: TGCGCCAGCAGCTGGGGACTAGCGGGGGGCGCAGATACGCAGTATTTT
CDR3 protein: CASSWGLAGGADTQYF
clone size: .
J gene: TRBJ2-3
D gene: TRBD2
V gene: TRBV5-1

CDR3 DNA: TGCGCCAGCAGCCAAGACGCAGGGACTAATGAAAAACTGTTTTTT
CDR3 protein: CASSQDAGTNEKLFF
clone size: .
J gene: TRBJ1-4
D gene: .
V gene: TRBV4-3

CDR3 DNA: TGTGCCAGCAGCCCAGGGCAAGATGAGCAGTTCTTC
CDR3 protein: CASSPGQDEQFF
clone size: .
J gene: TRBJ2-1
D gene: .
V gene: TRBV27

CDR3 DNA: TGTGCCAGCACCACAGGGACGGACACTGAAGCTTTCTTT
CDR3 protein: CASTTGTDTEAFF
clone size: .
J gene: TRBJ1-1
D gene: .
V gene: TRBV2

CDR3 DNA: TGTGCCAGCAGTCTTACAGGGAGTGGAAACACCATATATTTT
CDR3 protein: CASSLTGSGNTIYF
clone size: .
J gene: TRBJ1-3
D gene: .
V gene: TRBV6-5

CDR3 DNA: TGTGCCAGCAGTGACGCAGGGCTCGAGCAGTACTTC
CDR3 protein: CASSDAGLEQYF
clone size: .
J gene: TRBJ2-7
D gene: .
V gene: TRBV2

CDR3 DNA: TGTGCCAGCAGCCGCGAGGGGACAGGGCCCTACAATGAGCAGTTCTTC
CDR3 protein: CASSREGTGPYNEQFF
clone size: .
J gene: TRBJ2-1
D gene: TRBD1
V gene: TRBV5-4

CDR3 DNA: TGTGCCAGCAGCGTCAGGGGATATGGCTACACCTTC
CDR3 protein: CASSVRGYGYTF
clone size: .
J gene: TRBJ1-2
D gene: .
V gene: TRBV9

CDR3 DNA: TGCGCCAGCAGCCAAGATGGTTTGAAGCAGGGGGCCTACGAGCAGTACTTC
CDR3 protein: CASSQDGLKQGAYEQYF
clone size: .
J gene: TRBJ2-7
D gene: TRBD1
V gene: TRBV4-1

CDR3 DNA: TGTGCCATCAGGGACTTAGCGGGAGAGACGGGGGGGAATGAGCAGTTCTTC
CDR3 protein: CAIRDLAGETGGNEQFF
clone size: .
J gene: TRBJ2-1
D gene: TRBD2
V gene: TRBV10-3

CDR3 DNA: TGTGCCAGCAGCCAGAATGGACAGCCGTCGACCCTTAACACCATATATTTT
CDR3 protein: CASSQNGQPSTLNTIYF
clone size: .
J gene: TRBJ1-3
D gene: .
V gene: TRBV7-9

CDR3 DNA: TGTGCCAGCAGCCACGGGACCGGTCGGGGGAGGGAGCAGTACTTC
CDR3 protein: CASSHGTGRGREQYF
clone size: .
J gene: TRBJ2-7
D gene: .
V gene: TRBV7-2

CDR3 DNA: TGTGCCAGCAGTGACTCGGCAGGGGGCCACACTGAAGCTTTCTTT
CDR3 protein: CASSDSAGGHTEAFF
clone size: .
J gene: TRBJ1-1
D gene: TRBD1
V gene: TRBV6-4

CDR3 DNA: TGTGCCAGCAGCTTGGGGCTAGCGGGGGGGAGTGAACAGTTCTTC
CDR3 protein: CASSLGLAGGSEQFF
clone size: .
J gene: TRBJ2-1
D gene: TRBD2
V gene: TRBV5-6

CDR3 DNA: TGTGCCAGCAGCACTCCTGGTGAGGGTATGGAGACCCAGTACTTC
CDR3 protein: CASSTPGEGMETQYF
clone size: .
J gene: TRBJ2-5
D gene: .
V gene: TRBV28

CDR3 DNA: TGTGCCAGCAGTGGTGAGATCAATCAGCCCCAGCATTTT
CDR3 protein: CASSGEINQPQHF
clone size: .
J gene: TRBJ1-5
D gene: .
V gene: TRBV2

CDR3 DNA: TGTGCCGGAGCACAGGGGGCAAGCAATCAGCCCCAGCATTTT
CDR3 protein: CAGAQGASNQPQHF
clone size: once
J gene: TRBJ1-5
D gene: TRBD1
V gene: TRBV2

CDR3 DNA: TGTGCCAGCACCGAGGGAGGGCAGGGGTTTGTGACCCAGTACTTC
CDR3 protein: CASTEGGQGFVTQYF
clone size: .
J gene: TRBJ2-5
D gene: .
V gene: TRBV9

CDR3 DNA: TGTGCCAGCAGCTCCCCTTTTTATAGTGAAGAGACCCAGTACTTC
CDR3 protein: CASSSPFYSEETQYF
clone size: .
J gene: TRBJ2-5
D gene: .
V gene: TRBV6-6

CDR3 DNA: TGTGCCAGCAGCTTAAGGACAGGGGGGTCCACTGAAGCTTTCTTT
CDR3 protein: CASSLRTGGSTEAFF
clone size: .
J gene: TRBJ1-1
D gene: TRBD1
V gene: TRBV7-8

CDR3 DNA: TGTGCCAGCAGCGTACAAAGCTCCTACAATGAGCAGTTCTTC
CDR3 protein: CASSVQSSYNEQFF
clone size: .
J gene: TRBJ2-1
D gene: .
V gene: TRBV5-8

CDR3 DNA: TGCGCCAGCAGCCAAGATCCGGCGGGGGGGCAGCTCCATACGCAGTATTTT
CDR3 protein: CASSQDPAGGQLHTQYF
clone size: few
J gene: TRBJ2-3
D gene: TRBD2
V gene: TRBV4-1

CDR3 DNA: TGTGCCAGCAGCCCGGGACAGGGGGCAGGAAACACCATATATTTT
CDR3 protein: CASSPGQGAGNTIYF
clone size: .
J gene: TRBJ1-3
D gene: TRBD1
V gene: TRBV13